A single sample is the source of the 14 T cell receptor beta chains below, sequenced in a study of T-cell reconstitution after alpha-beta-depleted transplantation in children. For TCRbeta, the library was prepared with unique molecular identifiers. In TCRdb, the PCR reads were re-called with MiXCR into one record per CDR3 protein. Of roughly 350,000 distinct CDR3 sequences listed, around 15% were seen once; the top ten hold roughly 41%. This material consisted of PBMCs, mostly from graft donor cells, taken 360 days after TCRalphabeta/CD19-depleted stem cell transplant. The receptors here all came from a male patient aged 2-9 years who had a stem cell transplant for acute lymphoblastic leukemia, so the T cells may come from the graft donor.

This clonotype was seen ten or more times. The V and J genes are TRBV5-4 and TRBJ1-3; D is possibly TRBD1 (5 bases). Germline assignment: CDR1 SGHNT and CDR2 YYREEE (reference sequence). There are 15 residues in the CDR3. V gave up 4 bases and J gave up 0 bases, with 11 bases separating them. CDR3 coding DNA: TGTGCCAGCAGCGGAAAGGGACTCTCTGGAAACACCATATATTTT. Translation gives CASSGKGLSGNTIYF.

This clonotype was seen repeatedly, ten times or more. The J gene is TRBJ2-7, the V gene TRBV28; 7 bases match TRBD2. Per germline, CDR1 MDHEN and CDR2 SYDVKM. The CDR3 runs 13 residues. V shed 6 bases and J 3 bases; nucleotides not matched to a gene: 5. The CDR3 sequence: CASSLAESYEQYF. DNA of the CDR3: TGTGCCAGCAGCCTAGCGGAGAGCTACGAGCAGTACTTC. The variable domain in full, completed from reference TRBV28 and TRBJ2-7, reads DVKVTQSSRYLVKRTGEKVFLECVQDMDHENMFWYRQDPGLGLRLIYFSYDVKMKEKGDIPEGYSVSREKKERFSLILESASTNQTSMYLCASSLAESYEQYFGPGTRLTVT.

This clonotype was recorded a few times. This chain links TRBV4-2 with TRBJ2-3, with TRBD1 matching over 7 bases. This CDR3 is 15 amino acids long. Per germline, CDR1 LGHNA and CDR2 YNFKEQ. V trimming: 0 bases; J trimming: 6 bases; junction bases outside the gene matches: 6. The CDR3 reads CASSQDRQGADTQYF. The CDR3 DNA reads TGTGCCAGCAGCCAAGACAGACAGGGTGCGGATACGCAGTATTTT.

The table lists this clonotype with many counts. This rearrangement joins TRBV15 to TRBJ2-3; 12 bases match TRBD2. Germline CDR1 is LNHNV and CDR2 is YYDKDF (reference sequence). CDR3 size: 16 residues. Unmatched junction bases numbered 2, after V lost 1 base and J lost 3 bases. The CDR3 sequence is CATSRASGRATDTQYF. CDR3 in DNA: TGTGCCACCAGCAGAGCTAGCGGGAGGGCGACAGATACGCAGTATTTT.

The J gene is TRBJ2-5, the V gene TRBV21-1. TRBV21-1 is deemed a pseudogene. There are 14 residues in the CDR3. Written as DNA, the CDR3 is TGTGCCAGCAGCAAGAAGGGAAGCCAAGAGACCCAGTACTTC. Residues: CASSKKGSQETQYF.

The chain recombines TRBV7-2 with TRBJ2-5, with TRBD2 matching 10 bases. The CDR3 is 13 amino acids. Losses at the gene ends were 4 bases for V and 5 bases for J; bases not matched to a gene: 1. Germline CDR1 reads SGHTA; CDR2 reads FQGNSA. The CDR3 region is CASSWGLAETQYF. Here the CDR3 DNA reads TGTGCCAGCAGCTGGGGACTAGCGGAGACCCAGTACTTC.

J is TRBJ2-7 and V is TRBV12-3 or TRBV12-4; 7 nucleotides agree with TRBD2. This CDR3 spans 14 amino acids. Losses at the gene ends were 6 bases for V and 0 bases for J; bases not matched to a gene: 5. CDR3 sequence reads: CASRGSSGSYEQYF. The CDR3, as DNA: TGTGCCAGCAGGGGCTCTAGCGGCTCCTACGAGCAGTACTTC.

This clonotype has a handful of counts. The rearrangement joins TRBV27 to TRBJ2-5, with unresolved D. The CDR3 runs to 15 residues. The V end was cut by 0 bases, the J end by 1 base, with 9 bases between. From germline, CDR1 is MNHEY and CDR2 SMNVEV (reference sequence). The CDR3 DNA reads TGTGCCAGCAGTTTATCGCTGCTGACCCAAGAGACCCAGTACTTC. It yields the protein CASSLSLLTQETQYF.

The CDR3 here is CASSEVVSGTFYEQYF. CDR3 DNA sequence: TGCGCCAGCAGTGAGGTCGTTAGCGGGACCTTCTACGAGCAGTACTTC. The rearrangement uses TRBV10-1 and TRBJ2-7, with TRBD2 identical over 8 bases. Trimming removed 2 bases from V and 3 bases from J; junction bases left unmatched: 9. Germline V gene sequence: CDR1 WNHNN, CDR2 SYGVQD (reference sequence). The CDR3 is 16 residues long.

This clonotype turned up a few times. The rearrangement uses TRBV6-1 and TRBJ2-3; D is uncertain. The V and J ends lost 8 bases and 7 bases respectively, with 22 bases between them. The CDR3 has 15 amino acids. Germline V gives CDR1 MNHNS, CDR2 SASEGT. The CDR3 is CASRLNPLLKNTQYF. CDR3 coding DNA: TGTGCCAGCCGACTTAATCCTCTGCTTAAAAATACGCAGTATTTT.

This clonotype was detected many times. The rearrangement joins TRBV7-2 to TRBJ2-7; weak D call: TRBD2 (5 bases). In germline, CDR1 is SGHTA, CDR2 FQGNSA. This CDR3 is built from 14 residues. Trimming removed 2 bases at V and 3 bases at J, with 11 bases between. The CDR3 loop is CASSLRTPGYEQYF. CDR3 coding DNA: TGTGCCAGCAGCTTAAGGACTCCGGGCTACGAGCAGTACTTC.

This clonotype was seen a handful of times. J is TRBJ2-2 and V is TRBV5-5, with TRBD2 as a possible D gene (6 bases). This CDR3 contains 15 residues. The V end lost 2 bases, the J end lost 0 bases, and 8 bases lay between the germline ends. Germline-derived CDR1 and CDR2 are SGHKS and YYEKEE (reference sequence). The CDR3 DNA reads TGTGCCAGCAGCTTCTGGGGGGCGAACACCGGGGAGCTGTTTTTT. This encodes CASSFWGANTGELFF.

This clonotype has just one count. This chain joins TRBV7-9 and TRBJ1-1; no definite D call. This CDR3 spans 13 amino acids. V gave up 2 bases and J gave up 4 bases, with 8 bases separating them. Germline CDR1 and CDR2: SEHNR and FQNEAQ (reference sequence). This CDR3 reads CASSLRGATEAFF. CDR3 bases: TGTGCCAGCAGCTTACGGGGTGCCACTGAAGCTTTCTTT. Full variable domain (rest looked up from reference TRBV7-9 and TRBJ1-1): DTGVSQNPRHKITKRGQNVTFRCDPISEHNRLYWYRQTLGQGPEFLTYFQNEAQLEKSRLLSDRFSAERPKGSFSTLEIQRTEQGDSAMYLCASSLRGATEAFFGQGTRLTVV.

This clonotype turned up a few times. The rearrangement joins TRBV20-1 to TRBJ2-7; TRBD1 matches at 11 bases. In germline, CDR1 is DFQATT, CDR2 SNEGSKA (reference sequence). The V segment lost 5 bases and the J segment 3 bases; nucleotides outside the gene matches: 15. The CDR3 has 17 residues. CDR3 amino acids: CSAGLRDRGFRVYEQYF. The CDR3 nucleotides read TGCAGTGCTGGCCTTCGGGACAGGGGGTTTCGGGTCTACGAGCAGTACTTC.